The clone carrying this T cell receptor (beta chain) appeared once. Its antigen is currently unknown. The sample originates from a study of identifying expanded T cells in peripheral blood. Study outcomes and limitations: Clone count variance between approximately two-week samples rose with total template count.

Clones were read by immunoSEQ multiplex PCR, and TCRdb kept only the in-frame ones, dropping some. Among tens of thousands of clones listed, roughly 91% were seen once. Sample: blood. This receptor was taken from a person aged 18 to 75 in good health.

CDR3 nucleotides: TGTGCCAGCAGCTTAGACAGGGGGCCCCAGCATTTT. Translation: CASSLDRGPQHF. The chain couples TRBV7-6 to TRBJ1-5, with TRBD1 identical over 7 bases. After removal of 1 base from V and 9 bases from J, the junction contained 0 bases not matched to a gene. Looked up from germline, CDR1 is SGHVS and CDR2 is FNYEAQ. CDR3 length equals 12 residues.